The 2 T cell receptor beta chains below all came from one sample that was sequenced in a study of shared clonotypes between healthy human individuals. Method: immunoSEQ multiplex PCR; TCRdb's copy keeps in-frame clones and lacks some. The sample holds 1.4 million or so clones, about 98.5% seen once. Sequenced material: naive CD4+ T cells sorted from blood. The subset here: CD45RA+ positively selected. The receptors shown here come from a man aged 30 to 39 in good health.

This chain joins TRBV7-9 and TRBJ2-7; the D is unclear. Trimming cost V 3 bases and J 5 bases, with 5 bases left between them. The CDR3 loop spans 11 amino acids. Per the germline V gene, CDR1 is SEHNR and CDR2 is FQNEAQ (reference sequence). The CDR3 sequence: CASSLSDEQYF. In DNA form, the CDR3 reads TGTGCCAGCAGCTTGAGTGACGAGCAGTACTTC.

CDR3 bases: TGTGCCATCAGGCCCCAAAGACAGGGTACATTCTACGAGCAGTACTTC. This encodes CAIRPQRQGTFYEQYF. This chain connects TRBV10-3 to TRBJ2-7, with 7 bases lining up with TRBD1. This CDR3 is built from 16 residues. The germline gives CDR1 ENHRY, CDR2 SYGVKD. J was trimmed by 3 bases and V by 6 bases; bases with no gene match: 14.